Ten or more counts support the clone carrying this T cell receptor beta chain. The antigen is not known. This specimen comes from a study of regulatory T cells in long-lasting Graves disease. Findings and limits, study-wide: Patients with persistent Graves' had lower TCR diversity than newly diagnosed patients.

TCR beta libraries were built with iRepertoire HTBI primers and Arm-PCR of CDR3 regions. TCRdb re-derived calls from the multiplex PCR reads in MiXCR, one entry per CDR3 protein. The repertoire holds around 420,000 distinct CDR3 sequences, 15% seen once, with about 7.8% in the top ten. This CDR3 comprises 16 residues. From germline, CDR1 is LNHNV and CDR2 YYDKDF (reference sequence). The V end lost 1 base, the J end lost 5 bases, and 18 bases lay between the germline ends. The time point here: newly diagnosed GD, antithyroid drugs for less than 3 months. Researchers made the TCR library from RNA that was extracted from PBMCs. These data also featured in a second study, about T cells in Graves' hyperthyroidism and ophthalmopathy. That publication notes: Patients aged 18 to 65 with hyperthyroidism were newly diagnosed, with duration under 2 months. Progression to ophthalmopathy was predicted a median of roughly 6.5 months early.

Sequencing was performed on peripheral blood mononuclear cells (PBMCs), taken at new diagnosis, from a patient treated with antithyroid drugs. The rearrangement uses TRBV15 and TRBJ2-7, with D possibly called TRBD1 or TRBD2 (6 bases each). The sequence was collected from a middle-aged woman with Graves disease. CDR3 amino acids: CATSRALKRGGNEQYF. The DNA of the CDR3 is TGTGCCACCAGCAGAGCTCTCAAGCGAGGGGGGAACGAGCAGTACTTC.